The clone carrying this T cell receptor beta chain was found once. This sample is drawn from a study of control samples from healthy donors and cancer patients. The germline CDR1 and CDR2 sequences are SGHVS and FNYEAQ. The CDR3 runs 15 residues. The V and J ends lost 3 bases and 7 bases, in that order; junction bases with no gene match: 4. The data were produced by immunoSEQ multiplex PCR, yet TCRdb's version contains in-frame clones alone and is incomplete. Among 75,000 to 95,000 clones listed, around 85% were seen once. The gene calls are TRBV7-6 and TRBJ1-6, with 9 bases that match TRBD1. The clonotype was recovered from a man aged 65 to 85 with lung cancer. Source material: PBMCs. CDR3 residues: CASSLGQGPNSPLHF. The CDR3 DNA is TGTGCCAGCAGCTTGGGACAGGGCCCCAATTCACCCCTCCACTTT.